This TCR beta chain originates from a study of T cells expressing NK-cell markers. Across the whole study: Eight donors were sequenced, seven testing HCMV-seropositive and one testing seronegative.

Study-wide findings and caveats: Each of over 5 donors carried dominant NKG2C+ clonotypes accounting for about 1.0-7.0% of CD8+ T cells.

Points on this clonotype: Its antigen remains unidentified.

Germline values: CDR1 SQVTM, CDR2 ANQGSEA. The CDR3 totals 15 residues. For TCR beta, cDNA was produced by 5'RACE template switching with UMIs. Each CDR3 protein gets one entry in TCRdb, which reprocessed the 5' RACE reads and gives no DNA. The sample totals some 600,000 distinct CDR3 sequences. This sequence originates from a man aged 18 to 30 in good health. The chain has TRBV29-1 and TRBJ1-1. The sample taken for sequencing was blood T cells: a sorted CD56 or NKG2C T cell subset, CD4+ or CD8+ T cells, or bulk PBMC T cells (not recorded which). CDR3 residues: CSVEEVGKMNTEAFF.